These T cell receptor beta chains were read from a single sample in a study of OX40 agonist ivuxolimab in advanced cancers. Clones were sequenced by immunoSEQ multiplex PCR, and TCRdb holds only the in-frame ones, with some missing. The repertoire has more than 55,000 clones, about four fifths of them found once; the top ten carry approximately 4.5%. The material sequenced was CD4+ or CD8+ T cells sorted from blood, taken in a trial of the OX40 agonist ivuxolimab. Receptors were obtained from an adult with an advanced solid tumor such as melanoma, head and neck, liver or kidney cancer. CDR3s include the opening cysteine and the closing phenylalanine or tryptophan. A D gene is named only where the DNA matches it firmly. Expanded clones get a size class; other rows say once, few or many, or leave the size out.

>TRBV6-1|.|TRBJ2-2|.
TGTGCCACCGGACCAGGGACATCCGGGGAGCTGTTTTTT
CATGPGTSGELFF
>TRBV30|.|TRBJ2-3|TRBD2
TGTGCCTTGAACCCTCCGGGACTAGCGGGCACAGATACGCAGTATTTT
CALNPPGLAGTDTQYF
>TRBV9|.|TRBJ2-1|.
TGTGCCAGCAGCGTCGATCGGCGCCTAGTCTTC
CASSVDRRLVF
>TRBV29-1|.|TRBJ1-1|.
TGCAGCGGCCTGAACACTGAAGCTTTCTTT
CSGLNTEAFF
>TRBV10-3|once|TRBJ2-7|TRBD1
TGTGCCATCAGCCCCGGGACAGGCAGATTTGTAGCCAGGCCCTACGAGCAGTACTTC
CAISPGTGRFVARPYEQYF
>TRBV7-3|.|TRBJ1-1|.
TGTGCCAGCAGCTTAGCCCCGAACACTGAAGCTTTCTTT
CASSLAPNTEAFF
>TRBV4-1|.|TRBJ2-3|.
TGCGCCAGCAGCCAAGGGCCAGCAGATACGCAGTATTTT
CASSQGPADTQYF
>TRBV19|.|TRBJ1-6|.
TGTGCCAGTAGTATAGGTTTCGCGGGTTCACCCCTCCACTTT
CASSIGFAGSPLHF
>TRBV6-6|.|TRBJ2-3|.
TGTGCCAGCAGTAACGGCCTAATTAACACAGATACGCAGTATTTT
CASSNGLINTDTQYF
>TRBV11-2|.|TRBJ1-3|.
TGTGCCAGCAGGGACAGTATCTCTGGAAACACCATATATTTT
CASRDSISGNTIYF
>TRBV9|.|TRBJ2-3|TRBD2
TGTGCCAGCAGCGTCGCTATACGGACTAGCGGGAGCACAGATACGCAGTATTTT
CASSVAIRTSGSTDTQYF
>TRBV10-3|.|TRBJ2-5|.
TGTGCCATCAGTGCGGTCACAACAGGGGAGACCCAGTACTTC
CAISAVTTGETQYF
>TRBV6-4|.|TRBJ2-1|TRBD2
TGTGCCAGCAGCCTAGGACTAGCGGGCCCCAATGAGCAGTTCTTC
CASSLGLAGPNEQFF
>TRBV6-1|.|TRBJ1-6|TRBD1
TGTGCCAGCAGTGAAAAGGGACAGGGAAGGGGTTCACCCCTCCACTTT
CASSEKGQGRGSPLHF
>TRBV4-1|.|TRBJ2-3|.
TGCGCCAGCAGCCAAGGGGTAGTAGCTTCCGGAGATACGCAGTATTTT
CASSQGVVASGDTQYF
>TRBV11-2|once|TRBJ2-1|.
TGTGCCAGCAGCTTAGAATACTATGAGGAGCAGTTCTTC
CASSLEYYEEQFF
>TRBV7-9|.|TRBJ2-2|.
TGTGCCAGCAGCTTTTCAGGGGCCTACACCGGGGAGCTGTTTTTT
CASSFSGAYTGELFF
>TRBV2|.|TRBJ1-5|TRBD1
TGTGCCAGCTCGGAGGGACAGTCTTTTAGTCAGCCCCAGCATTTT
CASSEGQSFSQPQHF
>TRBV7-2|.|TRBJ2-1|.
TGTGCCAGCAGCTTAGGGACAGCCAAAGTCAATGAGCAGTTCTTC
CASSLGTAKVNEQFF
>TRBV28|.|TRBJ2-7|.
TGTGCCAGCAGTTCAGTCGGGTCAGAGTCACCCGAGCAGTACTTC
CASSSVGSESPEQYF
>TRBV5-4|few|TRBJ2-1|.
TGTGCCAGCAGCCACCGGAAGGGGCCATCCTACAATGAGCAGTTCTTC
CASSHRKGPSYNEQFF
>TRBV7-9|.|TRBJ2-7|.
TGTGCCAGCAGCCCGGGTGTTTTTCCCTACGAGCAGTACTTC
CASSPGVFPYEQYF
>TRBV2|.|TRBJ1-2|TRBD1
TGTGCCAGCTCCCTTTCTACCGGGACAGGCCATGGCTACACCTTC
CASSLSTGTGHGYTF
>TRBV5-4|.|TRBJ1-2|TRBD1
TGTGCCAGCAGCTTGGTCGGGACAGGGGGTGGCTACACCTTC
CASSLVGTGGGYTF
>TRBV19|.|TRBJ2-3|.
TGTGCCAGTAGTATACGGCGGTCGGATACGCAGTATTTT
CASSIRRSDTQYF
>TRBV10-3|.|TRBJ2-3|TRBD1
TGTGCCATCAAACCCGGGACAGACACAGATACGCAGTATTTT
CAIKPGTDTDTQYF
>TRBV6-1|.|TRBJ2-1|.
TGTGCCAGCATTCTGGTTGATTGGGGGGGCAGTGAGCAGTTCTTC
CASILVDWGGSEQFF
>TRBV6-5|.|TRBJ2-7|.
TGTGCCAGCAGTCCGAACCTCAATACGCAGTACTTC
CASSPNLNTQYF
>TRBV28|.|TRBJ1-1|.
TGTGCCAGCAGTTTTTTTTTCGGGGACGCTGAAGCTTTCTTT
CASSFFFGDAEAFF
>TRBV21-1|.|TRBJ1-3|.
TGTGCCAGCAGCAAAGGCGGTGGGAATGGGCGTACTGGAAACACCATATATTTT
CASSKGGGNGRTGNTIYF
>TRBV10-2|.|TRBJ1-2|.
TGCGCCAGCAGTAAGGGCCCCTTTGACGGCTACACCTTC
CASSKGPFDGYTF
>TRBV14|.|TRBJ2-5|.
TGTGCCAGCAGCCAAGATTTTGGAGGGATGGAGACCCAGTACTTC
CASSQDFGGMETQYF
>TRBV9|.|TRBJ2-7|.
TGTGCCAGCAGCGTCGAGGCTAGCAGCTACGAGCAGTACTTC
CASSVEASSYEQYF
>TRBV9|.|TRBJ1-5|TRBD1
TGTGCCAGCAGCGTCGGAGGACAGGGGTTTCAGCCCCAGCATTTT
CASSVGGQGFQPQHF
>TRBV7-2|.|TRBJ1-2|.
TGTGCCAGCAACGGGGGGGAAAACTATGGCTACACCTTC
CASNGGENYGYTF
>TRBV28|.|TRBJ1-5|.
TGTGCCAGCCATCAGGGAGTTTTCAATCAGCCCCAGCATTTT
CASHQGVFNQPQHF
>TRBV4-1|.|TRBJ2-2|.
TGCGCCAGCAGCCAAGTTTCAGGGATAAACACCGGGGAGCTGTTTTTT
CASSQVSGINTGELFF
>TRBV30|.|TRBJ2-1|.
TGTGCCTGGAGCGTAGGGGTTGGCGACAATGAGCAGTTCTTC
CAWSVGVGDNEQFF
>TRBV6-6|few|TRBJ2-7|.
TGTGCCAGCAGTTACTCGACAGCCTACGAGCAGTACTTC
CASSYSTAYEQYF
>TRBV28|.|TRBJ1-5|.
TGTGCCAGCAGTTTATTCTCAGGGGGCAATCAGCCCCAGCATTTT
CASSLFSGGNQPQHF
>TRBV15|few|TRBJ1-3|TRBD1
TGTGCCACCAGCGCAGGGGGGAGGGGGGCCTCTGGAAACACCATATATTTT
CATSAGGRGASGNTIYF
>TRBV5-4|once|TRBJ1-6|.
TGTGCCAGCAGCTTCGGGCAGAGCTATTCACCCCTCCACTTT
CASSFGQSYSPLHF
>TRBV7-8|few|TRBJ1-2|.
TGTGCCAGCAGCCCAAGGGGGGGCAGGTGGGCTTCTTACTATGGCTACACCTTC
CASSPRGGRWASYYGYTF
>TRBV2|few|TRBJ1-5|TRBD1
TGTGCCAGCAGGGAGACAGGGGTCGTGGGCAATCAGCCCCAGCATTTT
CASRETGVVGNQPQHF
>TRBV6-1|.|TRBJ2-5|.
TGTGCCAGCAGTGCGCTTTCCGGGGTGGAGACCCAGTACTTC
CASSALSGVETQYF
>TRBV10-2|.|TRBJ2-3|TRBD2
TGCGCCAGCTCCAGGGAGGGACTAGCAACAGATACGCAGTATTTT
CASSREGLATDTQYF